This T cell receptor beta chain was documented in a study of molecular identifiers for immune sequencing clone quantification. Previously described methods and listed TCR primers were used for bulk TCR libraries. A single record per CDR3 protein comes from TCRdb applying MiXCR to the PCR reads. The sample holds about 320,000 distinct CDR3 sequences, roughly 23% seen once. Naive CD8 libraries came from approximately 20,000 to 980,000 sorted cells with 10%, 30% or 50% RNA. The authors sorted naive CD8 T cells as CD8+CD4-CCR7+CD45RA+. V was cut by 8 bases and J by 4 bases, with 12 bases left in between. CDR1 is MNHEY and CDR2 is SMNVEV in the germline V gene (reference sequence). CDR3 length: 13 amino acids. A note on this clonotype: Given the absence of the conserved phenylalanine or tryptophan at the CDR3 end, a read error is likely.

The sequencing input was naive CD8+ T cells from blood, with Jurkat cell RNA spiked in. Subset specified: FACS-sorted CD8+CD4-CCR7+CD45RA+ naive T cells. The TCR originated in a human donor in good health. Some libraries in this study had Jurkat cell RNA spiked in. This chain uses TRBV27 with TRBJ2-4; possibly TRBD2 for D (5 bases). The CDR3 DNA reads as TGTGCCAGCTCCCTAGCCCAGAAAAACATTCAGTACATC. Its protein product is CASSLAQKNIQYI.